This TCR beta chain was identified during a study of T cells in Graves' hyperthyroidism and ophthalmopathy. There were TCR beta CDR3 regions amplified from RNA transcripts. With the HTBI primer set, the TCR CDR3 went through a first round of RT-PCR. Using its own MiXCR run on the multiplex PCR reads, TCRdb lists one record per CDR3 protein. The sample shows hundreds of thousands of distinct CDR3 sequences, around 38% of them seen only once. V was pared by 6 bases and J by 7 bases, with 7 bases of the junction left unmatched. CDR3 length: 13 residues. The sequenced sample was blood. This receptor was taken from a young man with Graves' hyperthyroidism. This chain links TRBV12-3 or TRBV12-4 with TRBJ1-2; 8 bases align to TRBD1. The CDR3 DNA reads TGTGCCAGCAGCGGTTCAGGGGGCTTTGGCTACACCTTC. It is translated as CASSGSGGFGYTF.